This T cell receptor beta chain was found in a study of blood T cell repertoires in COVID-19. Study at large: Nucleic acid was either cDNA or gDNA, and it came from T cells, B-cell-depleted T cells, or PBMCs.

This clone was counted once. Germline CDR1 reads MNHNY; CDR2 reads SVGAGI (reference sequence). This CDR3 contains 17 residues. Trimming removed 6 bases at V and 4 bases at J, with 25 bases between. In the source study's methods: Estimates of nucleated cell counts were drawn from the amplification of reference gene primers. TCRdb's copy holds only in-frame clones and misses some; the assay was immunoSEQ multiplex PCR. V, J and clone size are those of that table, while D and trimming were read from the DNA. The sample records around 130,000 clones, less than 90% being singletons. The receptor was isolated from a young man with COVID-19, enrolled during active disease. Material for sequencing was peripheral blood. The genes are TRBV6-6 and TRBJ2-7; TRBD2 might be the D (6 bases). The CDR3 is CASRRVGRGRNMYEQYF. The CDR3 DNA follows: TGTGCCAGCAGACGAGTAGGTCGGGGGAGAAATATGTACGAGCAGTACTTC.